A selection of T cell receptor beta chains follows, all from one sample in a study of identical twins. TCRdb independently ran MiXCR on the 5' RACE reads; one entry per CDR3 protein. The sample records about 530,000 distinct CDR3 sequences, 13% to 15% being singletons. Separately, the same data were catalogued under a study of yellow fever vaccine responses in identical twins.

Sequenced input: CD4+ T cells sorted from blood. These receptors came from a young woman in good health. Both conserved end residues are part of each CDR3. D genes are given only for firm matches. Only part of the rows carry a size: once, few, many, or a class if the clone is expanded.

V gene	J gene	clone size	D gene	CDR3 DNA	CDR3 protein
TRBV12-3/TRBV12-4	TRBJ2-3	few	TRBD2	TGTGCCAGCAGTTTTGCAGCGGGGGCCGGCACAGATACGCAGTATTTT	CASSFAAGAGTDTQYF
TRBV9	TRBJ1-1	few	-	TGTGCCAGCAGCGTAGATCCTATGGGACTCCCGAACACTGAAGCTTTCTTT	CASSVDPMGLPNTEAFF
TRBV4-2	TRBJ2-1	-	-	TGTGCCAGCAGCCAAGATCTCCCAGGGGCTACGAATGAGCAGTTCTTC	CASSQDLPGATNEQFF
TRBV9	TRBJ2-2	few	TRBD2	TGTGCCAGCAGCGTAGGTGGACTAGCGGGAGGGCCTGGGGAGCTGTTTTTT	CASSVGGLAGGPGELFF
TRBV24-1	TRBJ2-1	-	TRBD1	TGTGCCACCAGTGATACACCCGGGACAGGGGGATTAAATGAGCAGTTCTTC	CATSDTPGTGGLNEQFF
TRBV20-1	TRBJ2-3	-	TRBD2	TGCAGTGCTAGAGGATGGCTAGCGGGGGCCACAGATACGCAGTATTTT	CSARGWLAGATDTQYF
TRBV27	TRBJ2-6	-	TRBD1	TGTGCCAGCAGTAAACTTGGGACAGGGATCGTCTCTGGGGCCAACGTCCTGACTTTC	CASSKLGTGIVSGANVLTF
TRBV27	TRBJ1-2	-	-	TGTGCCAGCAGTTTATCTTGGGCTCCGGGCTATGGCTACACCTTC	CASSLSWAPGYGYTF
TRBV20-1	TRBJ2-2	few	-	TGCAGTGCTAGCCCCACGGCGGGACGGGGGACCGGGGAGCTGTTTTTT	CSASPTAGRGTGELFF
TRBV12-3/TRBV12-4	TRBJ1-1	few	-	TGTGCCAGCAGTTTAGGGGGCGAGAACACTGAAGCTTTCTTT	CASSLGGENTEAFF
TRBV6-5	TRBJ1-2	few	TRBD1	TGTGCCAGCAGTTACCGCCGGACAGGGTTCGACTATGGCTACACCTTC	CASSYRRTGFDYGYTF
TRBV5-1	TRBJ1-6	-	TRBD1	TGCGCCAGCAGCCAGCTGCCAACAGGGGGTAATTCACCCCTCCACTTT	CASSQLPTGGNSPLHF
TRBV6-2/TRBV6-3	TRBJ2-2	many	TRBD1	TGTGCCAGCAGCACCGGGACAGGGTTAGGGGAGCTGTTTTTT	CASSTGTGLGELFF
TRBV10-3	TRBJ2-1	-	-	TGTGCCATCAGCCCGGGGGGCGGGAGATTCAATGAGCAGTTCTTC	CAISPGGGRFNEQFF